These T cell receptor beta chains were read from a single sample in a study of cytomegalovirus exposure and HLA in healthy donors. This table comes from immunoSEQ multiplex PCR, and its TCRdb copy is limited to in-frame clones, with some not included. The table includes fewer than 120,000 clones, more than 65% detected once. Material for sequencing was PBMCs. The receptors here all came from a man aged 25 to 40 in good health and CMV-seropositive. The CDR3 runs from the conserved cysteine through the conserved F or W. Fields, in order: J gene, clone size, V gene, D gene, CDR3 protein, CDR3 DNA. D genes are given only for firm matches. Clone size is stated in some rows and not others, as once, few, many or a class when expanded.

TRBJ2-1	NA	TRBV7-2	TRBD1	CASRGDRADYNEQFF	TGTGCCAGCAGGGGGGACAGGGCGGACTACAATGAGCAGTTCTTC
TRBJ2-5	NA	TRBV7-2	TRBD2	CASSLDASGVETQYF	TGTGCCAGCAGCTTAGATGCTAGCGGGGTAGAGACCCAGTACTTC
TRBJ2-7	once	TRBV30	NA	CAWSVFGMMSSYEQYF	TGTGCCTGGAGTGTATTCGGGATGATGAGCTCCTACGAGCAGTACTTC
TRBJ1-1	NA	TRBV19	NA	CASSITGGSTEAFF	TGTGCCAGTAGTATTACGGGAGGGAGCACTGAAGCTTTCTTT
TRBJ2-1	few	TRBV7-3	NA	CASSLGGGANNEQFF	TGTGCCAGCAGCTTAGGAGGGGGGGCGAACAATGAGCAGTTCTTC
TRBJ1-2	few	TRBV5-6	NA	CASSRKSNGRDGYTF	TGTGCCAGCAGTCGCAAATCCAATGGGCGGGATGGCTACACCTTC
TRBJ2-7	NA	TRBV7-7	TRBD1	CASSPGTGGNYEQYF	TGTGCTAGCAGCCCCGGGACAGGGGGCAACTACGAGCAGTACTTC
TRBJ1-6	NA	TRBV27	NA	CASKVQGNSPLHF	TGTGCCAGCAAAGTACAGGGAAATTCACCCCTCCACTTT
TRBJ2-3	NA	TRBV11-2	NA	CASRAVDSPYTDTQYF	TGTGCCAGCAGGGCAGTTGACAGCCCCTACACAGATACGCAGTATTTT
TRBJ2-2	once	TRBV5-4	NA	CASSLGDTNTGELFF	TGTGCCAGCAGCTTAGGGGACACGAACACCGGGGAGCTGTTTTTT
TRBJ1-6	NA	TRBV19	TRBD1	CASSKQGASPLHF	TGTGCCAGTAGTAAACAGGGGGCCTCACCCCTCCACTTT
TRBJ1-2	NA	TRBV4-2	NA	CASSQDGSMLDAGYTF	TGTGCCAGCAGCCAAGATGGGAGCATGTTGGATGCAGGCTACACCTTC
TRBJ2-2	NA	TRBV10-1	TRBD1	CASGTGENTGELFF	TGCGCCAGCGGCACAGGGGAGAACACCGGGGAGCTGTTTTTT